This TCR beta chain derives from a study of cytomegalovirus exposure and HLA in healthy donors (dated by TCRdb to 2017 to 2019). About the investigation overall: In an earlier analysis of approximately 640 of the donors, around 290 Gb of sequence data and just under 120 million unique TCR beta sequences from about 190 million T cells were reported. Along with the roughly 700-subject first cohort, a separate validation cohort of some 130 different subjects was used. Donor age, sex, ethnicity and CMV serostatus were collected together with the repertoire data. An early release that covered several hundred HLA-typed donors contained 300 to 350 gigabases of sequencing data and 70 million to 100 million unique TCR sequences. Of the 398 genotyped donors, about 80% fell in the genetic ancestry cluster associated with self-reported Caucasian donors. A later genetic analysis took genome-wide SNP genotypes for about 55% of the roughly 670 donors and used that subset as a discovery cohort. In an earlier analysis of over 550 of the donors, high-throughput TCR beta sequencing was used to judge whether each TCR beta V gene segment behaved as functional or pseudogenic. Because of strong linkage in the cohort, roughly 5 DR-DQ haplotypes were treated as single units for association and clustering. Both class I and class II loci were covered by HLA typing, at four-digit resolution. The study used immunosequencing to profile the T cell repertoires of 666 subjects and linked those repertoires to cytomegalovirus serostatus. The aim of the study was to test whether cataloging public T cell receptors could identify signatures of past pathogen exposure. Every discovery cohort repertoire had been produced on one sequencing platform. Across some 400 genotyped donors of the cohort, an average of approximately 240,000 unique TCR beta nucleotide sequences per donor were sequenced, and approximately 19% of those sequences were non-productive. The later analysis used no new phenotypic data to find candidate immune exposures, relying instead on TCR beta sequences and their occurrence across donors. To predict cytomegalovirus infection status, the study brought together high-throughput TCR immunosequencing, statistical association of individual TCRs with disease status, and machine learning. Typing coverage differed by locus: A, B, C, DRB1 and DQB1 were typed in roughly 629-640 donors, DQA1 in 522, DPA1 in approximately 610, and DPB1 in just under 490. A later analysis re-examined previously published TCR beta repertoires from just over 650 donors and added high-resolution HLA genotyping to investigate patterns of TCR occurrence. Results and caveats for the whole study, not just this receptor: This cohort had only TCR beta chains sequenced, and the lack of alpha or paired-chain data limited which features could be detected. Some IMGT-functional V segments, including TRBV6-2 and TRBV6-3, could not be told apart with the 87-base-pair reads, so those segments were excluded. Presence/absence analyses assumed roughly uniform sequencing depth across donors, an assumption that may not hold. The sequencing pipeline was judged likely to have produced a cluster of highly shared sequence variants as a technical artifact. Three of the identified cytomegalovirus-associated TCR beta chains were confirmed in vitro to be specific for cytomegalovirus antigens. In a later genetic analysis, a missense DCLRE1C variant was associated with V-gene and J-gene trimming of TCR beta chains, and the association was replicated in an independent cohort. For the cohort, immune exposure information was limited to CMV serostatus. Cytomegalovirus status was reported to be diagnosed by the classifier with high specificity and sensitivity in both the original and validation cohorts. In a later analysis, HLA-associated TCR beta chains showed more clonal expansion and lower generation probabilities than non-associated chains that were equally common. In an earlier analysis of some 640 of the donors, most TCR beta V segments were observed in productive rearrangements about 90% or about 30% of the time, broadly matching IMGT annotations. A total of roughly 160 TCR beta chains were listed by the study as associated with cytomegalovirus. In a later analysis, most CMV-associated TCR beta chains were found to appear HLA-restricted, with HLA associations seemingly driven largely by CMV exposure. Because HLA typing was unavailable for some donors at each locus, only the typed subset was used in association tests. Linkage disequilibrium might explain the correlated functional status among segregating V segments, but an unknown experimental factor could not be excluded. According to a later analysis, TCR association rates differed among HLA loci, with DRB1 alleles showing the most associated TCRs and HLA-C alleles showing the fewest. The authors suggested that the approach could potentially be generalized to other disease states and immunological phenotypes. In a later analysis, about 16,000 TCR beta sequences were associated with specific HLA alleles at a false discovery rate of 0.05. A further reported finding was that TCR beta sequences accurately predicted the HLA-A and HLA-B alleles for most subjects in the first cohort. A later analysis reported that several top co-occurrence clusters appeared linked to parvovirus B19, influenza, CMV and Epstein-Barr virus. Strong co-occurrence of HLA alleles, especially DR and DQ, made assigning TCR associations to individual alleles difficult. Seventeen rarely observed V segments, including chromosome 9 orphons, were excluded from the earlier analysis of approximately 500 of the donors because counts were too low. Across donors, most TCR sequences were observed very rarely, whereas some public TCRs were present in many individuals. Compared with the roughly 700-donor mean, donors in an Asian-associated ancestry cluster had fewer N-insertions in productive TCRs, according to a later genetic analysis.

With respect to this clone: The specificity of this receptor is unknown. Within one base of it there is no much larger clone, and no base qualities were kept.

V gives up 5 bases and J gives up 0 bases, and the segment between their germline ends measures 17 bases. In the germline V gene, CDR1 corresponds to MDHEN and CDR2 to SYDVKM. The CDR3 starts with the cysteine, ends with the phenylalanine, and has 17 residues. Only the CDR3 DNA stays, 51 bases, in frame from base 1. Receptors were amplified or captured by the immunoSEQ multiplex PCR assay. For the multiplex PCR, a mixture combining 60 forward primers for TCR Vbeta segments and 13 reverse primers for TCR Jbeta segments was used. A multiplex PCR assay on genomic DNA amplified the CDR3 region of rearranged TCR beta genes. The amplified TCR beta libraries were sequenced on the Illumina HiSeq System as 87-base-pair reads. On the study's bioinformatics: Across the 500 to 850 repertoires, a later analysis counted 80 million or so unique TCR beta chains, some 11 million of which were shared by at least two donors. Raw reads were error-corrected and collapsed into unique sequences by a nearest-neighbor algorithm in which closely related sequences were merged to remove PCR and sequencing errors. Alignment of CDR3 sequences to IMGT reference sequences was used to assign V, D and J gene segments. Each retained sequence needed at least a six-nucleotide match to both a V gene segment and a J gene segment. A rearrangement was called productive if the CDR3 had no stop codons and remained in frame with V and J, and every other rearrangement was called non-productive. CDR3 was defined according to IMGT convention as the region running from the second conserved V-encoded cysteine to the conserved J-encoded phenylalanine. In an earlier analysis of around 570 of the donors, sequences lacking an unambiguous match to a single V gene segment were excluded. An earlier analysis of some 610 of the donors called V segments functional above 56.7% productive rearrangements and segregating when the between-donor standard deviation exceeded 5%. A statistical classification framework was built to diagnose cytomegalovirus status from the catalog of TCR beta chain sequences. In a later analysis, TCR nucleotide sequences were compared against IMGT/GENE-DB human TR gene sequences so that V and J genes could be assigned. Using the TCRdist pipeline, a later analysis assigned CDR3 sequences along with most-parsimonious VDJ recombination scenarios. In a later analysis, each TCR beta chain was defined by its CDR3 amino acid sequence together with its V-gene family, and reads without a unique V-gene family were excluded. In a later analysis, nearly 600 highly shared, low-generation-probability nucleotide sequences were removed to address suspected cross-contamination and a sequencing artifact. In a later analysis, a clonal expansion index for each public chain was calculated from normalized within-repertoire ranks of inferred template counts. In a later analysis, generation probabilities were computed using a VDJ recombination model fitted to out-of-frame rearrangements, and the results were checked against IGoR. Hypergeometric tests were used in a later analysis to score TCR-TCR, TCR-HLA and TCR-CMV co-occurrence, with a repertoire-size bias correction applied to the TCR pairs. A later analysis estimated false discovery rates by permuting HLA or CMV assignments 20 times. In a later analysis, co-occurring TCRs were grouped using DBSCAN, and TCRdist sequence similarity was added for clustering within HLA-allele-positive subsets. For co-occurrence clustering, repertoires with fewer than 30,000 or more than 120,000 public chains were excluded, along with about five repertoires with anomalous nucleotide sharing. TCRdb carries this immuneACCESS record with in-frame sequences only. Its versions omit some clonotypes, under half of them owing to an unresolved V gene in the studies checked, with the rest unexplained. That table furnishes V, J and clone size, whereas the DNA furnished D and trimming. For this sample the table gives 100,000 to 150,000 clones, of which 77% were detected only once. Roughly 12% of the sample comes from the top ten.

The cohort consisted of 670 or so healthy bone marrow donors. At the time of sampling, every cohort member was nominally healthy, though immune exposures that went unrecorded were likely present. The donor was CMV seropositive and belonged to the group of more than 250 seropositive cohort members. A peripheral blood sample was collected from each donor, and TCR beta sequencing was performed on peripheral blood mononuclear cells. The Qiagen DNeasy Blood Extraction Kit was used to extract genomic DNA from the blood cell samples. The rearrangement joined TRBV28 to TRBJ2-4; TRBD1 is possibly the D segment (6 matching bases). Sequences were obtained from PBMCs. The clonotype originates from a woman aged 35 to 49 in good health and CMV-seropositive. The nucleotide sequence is TGTGCCAGCAGTCGATCAGGGGTCCTCTTAGCCAAAAACATTCAGTACTTC. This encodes CASSRSGVLLAKNIQYF.